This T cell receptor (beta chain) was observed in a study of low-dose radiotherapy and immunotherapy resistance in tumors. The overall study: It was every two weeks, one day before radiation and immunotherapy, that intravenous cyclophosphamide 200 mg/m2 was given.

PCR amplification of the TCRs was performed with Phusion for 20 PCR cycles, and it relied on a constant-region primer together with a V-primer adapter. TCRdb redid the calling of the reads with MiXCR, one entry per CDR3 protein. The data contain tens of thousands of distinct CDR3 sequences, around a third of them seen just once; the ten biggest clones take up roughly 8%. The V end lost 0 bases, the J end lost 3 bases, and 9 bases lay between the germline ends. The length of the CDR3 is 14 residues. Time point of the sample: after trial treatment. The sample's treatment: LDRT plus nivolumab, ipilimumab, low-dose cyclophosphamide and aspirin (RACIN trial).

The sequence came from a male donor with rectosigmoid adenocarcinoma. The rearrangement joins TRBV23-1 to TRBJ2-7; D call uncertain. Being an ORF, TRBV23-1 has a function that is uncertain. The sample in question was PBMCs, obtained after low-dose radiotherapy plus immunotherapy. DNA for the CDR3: TGCGCCAGCAGTCAATCTTTTGCCTACTACGAGCAGTACTTC. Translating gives CASSQSFAYYEQYF.